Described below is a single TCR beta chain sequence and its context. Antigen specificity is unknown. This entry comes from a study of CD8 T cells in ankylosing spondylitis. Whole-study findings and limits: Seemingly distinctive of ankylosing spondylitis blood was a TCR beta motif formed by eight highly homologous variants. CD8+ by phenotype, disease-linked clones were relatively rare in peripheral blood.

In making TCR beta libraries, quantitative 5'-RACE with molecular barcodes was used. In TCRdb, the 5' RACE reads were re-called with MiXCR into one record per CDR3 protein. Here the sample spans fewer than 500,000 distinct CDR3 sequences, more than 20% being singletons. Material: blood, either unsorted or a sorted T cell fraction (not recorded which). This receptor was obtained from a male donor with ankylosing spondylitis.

CDR3 coding DNA: TGTGCCAGCAGCTTATCCGACGGCTTGGGCACTGAAGCTTTCTTT. Translation: CASSLSDGLGTEAFF. V usage is TRBV3-1 and J usage is TRBJ1-1; no definite D call. With 5 bases removed from V and 4 bases from J, the gap between germline ends came to 17 bases. Germline V gene sequence: CDR1 LGHDT, CDR2 YNNKEL (reference sequence). The CDR3 covers 15 residues.